This T cell receptor beta chain appears in the sequencing data of a study of shared clonotypes between healthy human individuals. Overall study: Two women and a few men aged 18 to 49 made up the donors.

Some clones are missing from TCRdb's copy, which holds only in-frame ones; the method was immunoSEQ multiplex PCR. The data show roughly 2.2 million clones, with roughly 92% seen just once and approximately 0.39% held by the top ten. This clone was observed a handful of times. Negatively enriched CD4+ T cells were divided by CD45RA into naive and memory. The ends were cut back, 0 bases at V and 8 bases at J, with 7 bases in the middle. This CDR3 has 12 amino acids. CDR1 KGHSH and CDR2 LQKENI come from the germline V gene. The chain links TRBV18 to TRBJ1-2; D is unresolved. Sequencing was performed on naive CD4+ T cells from PBMCs. Regarding subset: CD45RA+ positively selected. This TCR was sampled from a man younger than 30 in good health. Some clones in this sample may be carry-over from other donors' samples. CDR3 bases: TGTGCCAGCTCACCACCCTATCCCGGCTACACCTTC. This translates into CASSPPYPGYTF.